The rows below give T cell receptor beta chains drawn from one sample of a study of vaccination and CD4 T cells after COVID-19. Antigen specificity for these receptors is unknown. One entry per CDR3 protein, called by TCRdb with MiXCR from the PCR reads. The sample yields more than 9,000 distinct CDR3 sequences, 35% to 45% seen once. The sample was cultured CD4+ T cells from blood. The receptor source for this set is a human donor with COVID-19. Both conserved end residues are part of each CDR3. The D gene is left open where the match is weak. Rows may omit the clone size; those that give it use once, few, many or a size class.

abundance	v_gene	d_gene	j_gene	CDR3nt	CDR3aa
.	TRBV5-4	.	TRBJ1-2	TGTGCCAGCAGCTCCGACAACTATGGCTACACCTTC	CASSSDNYGYTF
few	TRBV2	.	TRBJ1-5	TGTGCCAGCAGTGAAGTCAGTTATAGCAATCAGCCCCAGCATTTT	CASSEVSYSNQPQHF
few	TRBV6-1	.	TRBJ1-3	TGTGCCAGCAGGCCAACAGCTTTCTCTGGAAACACCATATATTTT	CASRPTAFSGNTIYF
.	TRBV30	.	TRBJ1-2	TGTGCCTGGAGCCCAGAGCACCATGGCTACACCTTC	CAWSPEHHGYTF
.	TRBV5-4	TRBD1	TRBJ1-6	TGTGCCAGCAGCTTGGGACAGGGTGGGAATTCACCCCTCCACTTT	CASSLGQGGNSPLHF
large	TRBV11-2	.	TRBJ2-2	TGTGCCAGCAGCTTCGTAAACACCGGGGAGCTGTTTTTT	CASSFVNTGELFF
few	TRBV5-1	.	TRBJ2-5	TGCGCCAGCAGGATCCAAGAGACCCAGTACTTC	CASRIQETQYF
few	TRBV2	TRBD1	TRBJ2-7	TGTGCCAGCAGGGCGGGACAGGGGATTTACGAGCAGTACTTC	CASRAGQGIYEQYF
medium-sized	TRBV19	TRBD2	TRBJ2-3	TGTGCCAGTAGTAGGGGACTAGCGGTCACAGATACGCAGTATTTT	CASSRGLAVTDTQYF
.	TRBV6-5	TRBD2	TRBJ2-7	TGTGCCAGCAGTTCGCAGTTCCGCGGGGGCGAGCAGTACTTC	CASSSQFRGGEQYF
.	TRBV11-2	TRBD2	TRBJ2-1	TGTGCCAGCAGCTTAGACCCAGCGGGGGGGCCTTCGCAGTTCTTC	CASSLDPAGGPSQFF
.	TRBV7-3	TRBD1	TRBJ2-1	TGTGCCAGCAGCCCGGGACAGGTCTACAATGAGCAGTTCTTC	CASSPGQVYNEQFF
.	TRBV24-1	.	TRBJ2-1	TGTGCCACCAGTGACCCTATCGACAATGAGCAGTTCTTC	CATSDPIDNEQFF
few	TRBV2	.	TRBJ1-6	TGTGCCAGCTGTAGGCTTCCGAATTCACCCCTCCACTTT	CASCRLPNSPLHF
few	TRBV19	TRBD1	TRBJ1-5	TGTGCCAGTACCAGGGGACAGGGGGCGGGAGGCAATCAGCCCCAGCATTTT	CASTRGQGAGGNQPQHF
few	TRBV30	.	TRBJ1-6	TGTGCCTGGAGTGTTACGGTGGACAATTCACCCCTCCACTTT	CAWSVTVDNSPLHF
.	TRBV7-9	.	TRBJ2-7	TGTGCCAGCAGCCGGGACGCCGTGGGAGCCTACGAGCAGTACTTC	CASSRDAVGAYEQYF
few	TRBV20-1	.	TRBJ2-7	TGCAGTGCTGAAAACTACGAGCAGTACTTC	CSAENYEQYF
few	TRBV4-2	TRBD2	TRBJ2-7	TGTGCCAGCAGCCAAGGCACTAGCGGGGGACGCTCCTACGAGCAGTACTTC	CASSQGTSGGRSYEQYF
few	TRBV20-1	TRBD1	TRBJ1-1	TGCAGTGCTAGGGACAGGGGCCGCACTGAAGCTTTCTTT	CSARDRGRTEAFF
.	TRBV27	TRBD1	TRBJ1-1	TGTGCCAGCAGGCCCCCCGACAGGGATTTGACTGAAGCTTTCTTT	CASRPPDRDLTEAFF
.	TRBV20-1	.	TRBJ2-6	TGCAGTGCTAGACGGACTGCTGAGACTGGGGCCAACGTCCTGACTTTC	CSARRTAETGANVLTF
.	TRBV6-5	.	TRBJ2-5	TGTGCCAGCAGTTACTCTGGGGGGGCTCAGGAGACCCAGTACTTC	CASSYSGGAQETQYF
once	TRBV9	.	TRBJ2-7	TGTGCCAGCAGCATCGGACAGTCGCCCTCCTACGAGCAGTACTTC	CASSIGQSPSYEQYF
few	TRBV6-5	TRBD2	TRBJ2-4	TGTGCCAGCAGTTACTCGGGGCCCACCGGGAGGGGGGGAAACATTCAGTACTTC	CASSYSGPTGRGGNIQYF
few	TRBV7-6	TRBD2	TRBJ2-3	TGTGCCAGCAGCTTAATTAGCGGGGCTAGCACAGATACGCAGTATTTT	CASSLISGASTDTQYF
.	TRBV6-4	TRBD2	TRBJ2-1	TGTGCCAGCAGTGCCCGACTAGCGGGCAATGAGCAGTTCTTC	CASSARLAGNEQFF
.	TRBV18	TRBD1	TRBJ1-5	TGTGCCAGCTCCCCGGGACAGCCAAATCAGCCCCAGCATTTT	CASSPGQPNQPQHF
.	TRBV7-2	.	TRBJ1-1	TGTGCCAGCAGGTACCGATTACAGTCGGCTGAAGCTTTCTTT	CASRYRLQSAEAFF
few	TRBV6-1	.	TRBJ1-2	TGTGCCAGCAGAGCCCGGACATTCGGAGGCTACACCTTC	CASRARTFGGYTF
.	TRBV5-4	.	TRBJ2-7	TGTGCCAGCAGCTCGAGGACTGGCTACGAGCAGTACTTC	CASSSRTGYEQYF
.	TRBV20-1	TRBD1	TRBJ1-3	TGCAGTGCTACGAGGGGACAGGGGACAAACACCATATATTTT	CSATRGQGTNTIYF
.	TRBV19	TRBD1	TRBJ1-5	TGTGCCAGTAGTTCTGGACAGGGAATTCAGCCCCAGCATTTT	CASSSGQGIQPQHF
few	TRBV7-2	TRBD1	TRBJ2-7	TGTGCCAGCAGCCGGGACAGGGAAGGCGAGCAGTACTTC	CASSRDREGEQYF
few	TRBV11-3	.	TRBJ1-2	TGTGCCAGCAGCCCTTCACGGTACGAAGGCTACACCTTC	CASSPSRYEGYTF
.	TRBV11-3	.	TRBJ2-5	TGTGCCAGCAGCTCCATTCGGGGGACAGTGGTTGGGACCCAGTACTTC	CASSSIRGTVVGTQYF
.	TRBV29-1	TRBD1	TRBJ2-2	TGCAGCGCCCCGGGACAGGGGGCCGGCGGGGAGCTGTTTTTT	CSAPGQGAGGELFF
.	TRBV11-2	.	TRBJ1-2	TGTGCCAGCAGCTTATGGGGGAGGGACAACTATGGCTACACCTTC	CASSLWGRDNYGYTF
large	TRBV11-1	TRBD1	TRBJ2-4	TGTGCCAGCAGCAGAACCCCGGGACAGGGTCCAAACATTCAGTACTTC	CASSRTPGQGPNIQYF
.	TRBV3-1	.	TRBJ1-5	TGTGCCAGCAGCCAGGGCACAAGGGATAGCACCCTTTTGAGCAATCAGCCCCAGCATTTT	CASSQGTRDSTLLSNQPQHF
.	TRBV11-3	.	TRBJ1-1	TGTGCCAGCGGGGGGTACAACACTGAAGCTTTCTTT	CASGGYNTEAFF
.	TRBV7-9	TRBD1	TRBJ1-5	TGTGCCAGCAGCCCCTCGGCGCCGGGACAGGGACAGCCCCAGCATTTT	CASSPSAPGQGQPQHF
few	TRBV20-1	TRBD1	TRBJ1-5	TGCAGTGCTAGGAATCCGTTGACAGGGGGAGGGGGTCAGCCCCAGCATTTT	CSARNPLTGGGGQPQHF
few	TRBV27	TRBD1	TRBJ2-7	TGTGCCAGCAGTTTAGGGACAGGGGGACCCTACGAGCAGTACTTC	CASSLGTGGPYEQYF
.	TRBV9	.	TRBJ2-7	TGTGCCAGCAGCCCCAGGGGTTTTGGCGAGCAGTACTTC	CASSPRGFGEQYF
few	TRBV30	.	TRBJ2-2	TGTGCCTGGAAAGCGAGCACCGGGGAGCTGTTTTTT	CAWKASTGELFF
few	TRBV7-3	.	TRBJ2-3	TGTGCCAGCAGCAAAAGTACTCGCACAGATACGCAGTATTTT	CASSKSTRTDTQYF
.	TRBV6-1	TRBD1	TRBJ1-2	TGTGCCAGCGGGACAGGACCCACTAACTATGGCTACACCTTC	CASGTGPTNYGYTF
.	TRBV7-2	TRBD2	TRBJ2-2	TGTGCCAGCAGCTTAACGAGCGGGGGGTCGGGCGGGGAGCTGTTTTTT	CASSLTSGGSGGELFF
.	TRBV7-3	.	TRBJ2-2	TGTGCCAGCAGCTTCGACAGGACCCCCGGGGAGCTGTTTTTT	CASSFDRTPGELFF
.	TRBV19	.	TRBJ2-5	TGTGCCAGTAGTATAGGCCTTGTCCAAGAGACCCAGTACTTC	CASSIGLVQETQYF
few	TRBV15	.	TRBJ1-3	TGTGCCACCAGCAGAGAATCTGCCCTCTCTGGAAACACCATATATTTT	CATSRESALSGNTIYF
.	TRBV11-3	.	TRBJ1-1	TGTGCCAGCAGCTTAGAGGGGGCAAACACTGAAGCTTTCTTT	CASSLEGANTEAFF
few	TRBV6-4	.	TRBJ2-1	TGTGCCAGCAGTGGGGCTCCGGGACCGAAGTTCTTC	CASSGAPGPKFF
.	TRBV10-3	.	TRBJ2-5	TGTGCCATCAGCGAGGGACTTCGTCCCCAGTACTTC	CAISEGLRPQYF
.	TRBV24-1	.	TRBJ2-7	TGTGCCACCAGTGACAACGCCGGGACCGCCTCCTACGAGCAGTACTTC	CATSDNAGTASYEQYF
.	TRBV9	.	TRBJ2-1	TGTGCCAGCAGCGGACGAACCAGTCAGTACGAGCAGTTCTTC	CASSGRTSQYEQFF